This record looks at one T cell receptor (beta chain) sequence and its context. Germline V lookup: CDR1 LNHDA, CDR2 SQIVND (reference sequence). V dropped 1 base and J dropped 3 bases, with 10 bases sitting between them. The CDR3 extends over 15 amino acids. Donors were grouped by their self-reported clinical history. The recovered donors of Cohort 3 showed two negative PCRs, clearance, or symptom resolution. This sample is part of a study of blood T cell repertoires in COVID-19. Libraries were prepared by immunoSEQ multiplex PCR; TCRdb keeps only in-frame clonotypes and omits some of them. The data show a few hundred thousand clones, roughly 80% seen once.

Source material: PBMCs or T cells enriched from blood (not recorded which). The source of this sequence is a man aged 50 to 60 who had recovered from COVID-19. The chain combines TRBV19 with TRBJ2-1, with D possibly TRBD2 on 6 matching bases. CDR3 protein: CASSIVGGIYNEQFF. CDR3 bases: TGTGCCAGTAGTATAGTTGGCGGGATCTACAATGAGCAGTTCTTC.